These 25 T cell receptor beta chains were sequenced from one sample in a study of T-cell memory formation after mild COVID-19. Each CDR3 protein is one row after TCRdb ran MiXCR on the 5' RACE reads. Here the sample spans about 360,000 distinct CDR3 sequences, around an eighth being singletons. Sequencing was done on a sample of PBMCs or a T cell subset sorted from them (not recorded which). The receptors originated from a man aged 18 to 29 who had mild COVID-19 (a few samples of this study predate the infection). Cell type and time point are not known.

In DNA, the CDR3 is TGTGCCAGCAGTTACAGGAGCGAGCAGTACGTC. This encodes CASSYRSEQYV. The V call is TRBV6-6, the J call TRBJ2-7; D uncertain. Trimming took 2 bases from V and 6 from J, leaving 5 bases between them. The CDR3 spans 11 residues. Looked up from germline, CDR1 is MNHNY and CDR2 is SVGAGI (reference sequence).

The chain combines TRBV12-3 or TRBV12-4 with TRBJ1-2; D not resolved. The CDR3 covers 13 residues. V was trimmed by 2 bases and J by 0 bases, leaving 4 bases between them. This chain's CDR3 is CASSLRANYGYTF. The DNA for the CDR3 is TGTGCCAGCAGTTTACGGGCTAACTATGGCTACACCTTC.

V gene TRBV4-3 combines with J gene TRBJ2-7; 10 bases are shared with TRBD1. Germline CDR1 LGHNA, CDR2 YSLEER. J gave up 0 bases and V 2 bases, and 4 bases lay outside the gene matches. The CDR3 covers 16 residues. The CDR3 DNA follows: TGCGCCAGCAGCCAAATAGACAGGGGGCTCTCCTACGAGCAGTACGTC. This translates into CASSQIDRGLSYEQYV.

This clonotype was found a few times. V and J are TRBV12-3 or TRBV12-4 and TRBJ1-2, with D possibly TRBD1 on 5 matching bases. V lost 1 base and J lost 6, with 15 bases in between. CDR3 length equals 15 residues. The CDR3 nucleotides read TGTGCCAGCAGTTTAGGGGGGAGGACCTATAATGGCTACACCTTC. Translation: CASSLGGRTYNGYTF.

A few counts support this clonotype. The V and J genes are TRBV4-1 and TRBJ2-3; D not resolved. Germline-derived CDR1 and CDR2 are MGHRA and YSYEKL. V was pared by 1 base and J by 4 bases, with 9 bases between. The CDR3 consists of 14 residues. For the CDR3, the DNA is TGCGCCAGCAGCCAAGCAGTGGCCTCAGATACGCAGTATTTT. Its protein product is CASSQAVASDTQYF.

This clonotype was found a few times. This chain joins TRBV12-3 or TRBV12-4 and TRBJ1-5; no firm D call. V was pared by 7 bases and J by 6 bases, with 22 bases between. The CDR3 consists of 16 residues. CDR3 in amino acids: CASKKYLWVLGQPQHF. The CDR3 region has the DNA TGTGCCAGCAAGAAATATCTATGGGTGTTAGGTCAGCCCCAGCATTTT.

This clonotype was seen only a few times. This sequence joins TRBV7-6 and TRBJ1-2; D remains ambiguous. Per the germline V gene, CDR1 is SGHVS and CDR2 is FNYEAQ. V lost 5 bases and J 2 bases, leaving 9 bases between the germline ends. The CDR3 totals 13 residues. CDR3 bases: TGTGCCAGCAGCGTAGAGCAAAACTATGGCTACACCTTC. Protein sequence: CASSVEQNYGYTF.

This clonotype was counted many times. The J gene is TRBJ2-7, the V gene TRBV6-2 or TRBV6-3; D remains unclear. The CDR3 contains 12 residues. Germline CDR1 reads MNHEY; CDR2 reads SVGEGT. Trimming took off 8 bases at V and 1 base at J, with 9 bases between the two ends. In DNA form, the CDR3 reads TGTGCCAGCTCGATCTCGTCCTACGAGCAGTACTTC. It translates to CASSISSYEQYF.

V is TRBV20-1 and J is TRBJ2-3; D might be TRBD2 (6 bases). Germline CDR1 reads DFQATT; CDR2 reads SNEGSKA (reference sequence). The germline V and J ends were trimmed by 0 bases and 6 bases, with 13 bases remaining between them. This CDR3 region has 14 residues. The DNA for the CDR3 is TGCAGTGCTAGAGATGGGGGGATGGGGGATACGCAGTATTTT. This codes for CSARDGGMGDTQYF.

The gene calls are TRBV7-2 and TRBJ1-3, with D uncertain. Germline CDR1 is SGHTA and CDR2 is FQGNSA. V lost 6 bases and J 0 bases, leaving 12 bases between the germline ends. The CDR3 contains 15 residues. The CDR3 is CASRLAHSSGNTIYF. CDR3 sequence (DNA): TGTGCCAGCAGACTTGCCCACAGCTCTGGAAACACCATATATTTT.

This clonotype has just a few counts. The chain recombines TRBV9 with TRBJ2-7; possible D gene TRBD1, 7 bases. With 1 base removed from V and 1 base from J, the gap between germline ends came to 9 bases. CDR1 and CDR2 (germline): SGDLS, YYNGEE. There are 14 residues in the CDR3. DNA of the CDR3: TGTGCCAGCAGCGTATCAGGGGGGTCCTACGAGCAGTACTTC. Its protein product is CASSVSGGSYEQYF.

The chain carries TRBV5-6 and TRBJ2-3, with 8 bases that match TRBD2. The CDR3 runs to 15 residues. J gave up 3 bases and V 4 bases, and 7 bases lay outside the gene matches. Germline assignment: CDR1 SGHDT and CDR2 YYEEEE. The DNA of the CDR3 is TGTGCCAGCAGCGAGAGCGGGGGAGGGACAGATACGCAGTATTTT. Its protein product is CASSESGGGTDTQYF.

This clonotype was seen ten or more times. This chain links TRBV18 with TRBJ2-7; 8 bases are shared with TRBD2. CDR3 size: 15 residues. Trimming at V came to 2 bases and at J to 3 bases, leaving 6 bases not matched to a gene. CDR1 is KGHSH, CDR2 LQKENI, per germline. This CDR3 reads CASSPGPAGVYEQYF. CDR3 coding DNA: TGTGCCAGCTCACCAGGTCCAGCGGGGGTCTACGAGCAGTACTTC.

This clonotype turned up a few times. This chain joins TRBV10-3 and TRBJ1-5; D call uncertain. CDR1 and CDR2 from the germline V gene are ENHRY and SYGVKD. CDR3 length: 14 residues. V shed 10 bases and J shed 0 bases, with 13 bases lying between them. CDR3 sequence (DNA): TGTGCCACCGGGCGAGAGGATAGCAATCAGCCCCAGCATTTT. Its protein product is CATGREDSNQPQHF.

This clonotype has just one count. The genes are TRBV6-5 and TRBJ2-4; TRBD1 matches at 10 bases. Germline lookup yields CDR1 MNHEY and CDR2 SVGAGI. CDR3 size: 16 residues. V dropped 0 bases and J dropped 6; count of bases not matched to a gene: 5. DNA of the CDR3: TGTGCCAGCAGTTACTCTGGGACAGGGGACCTAAACATTCAGTACTTC. This gives the protein CASSYSGTGDLNIQYF.

This chain uses TRBV6-5 with TRBJ1-6; D not resolved. The CDR3 totals 12 residues. Germline assignment: CDR1 MNHEY and CDR2 SVGAGI. V lost 2 bases, J lost 9 bases, and 5 bases lay in between. CDR3 amino acids: CASSYQSSPLHF. The CDR3 bases are TGTGCCAGCAGTTACCAGTCTTCACCCCTCCACTTT.

The rearrangement uses TRBV7-9 and TRBJ2-1; perhaps TRBD2 as D (5 bases). Germline loops: CDR1 SEHNR, CDR2 FQNEAQ (reference sequence). Trimming cost V 4 bases and J 3 bases, with 7 bases left between them. CDR3 length: 13 residues. This CDR3 reads CASSWAGYNEQFF. The DNA for the CDR3 is TGTGCCAGCAGCTGGGCGGGCTACAATGAGCAGTTCTTC.

This clonotype was found once. The chain joins TRBV5-1 to TRBJ2-5; 11 positions agree with TRBD2. Germline loops: CDR1 SGHRS, CDR2 YFSETQ. Trimming cost V 3 bases and J 3 bases; bases outside gene matches: 19. This CDR3 is built from 20 residues. CDR3 DNA: TGCGCCAGCAGCTCCCTCCCAACCGTGACTAGCGGGGTCCTAAAAGAGACCCAGTACTTC. It translates to CASSSLPTVTSGVLKETQYF.

The sample holds a few counts of this clonotype. The chain combines TRBV4-2 with TRBJ2-3; TRBD1 aligns across 10 bases. Germline V gene lookup returns CDR1 LGHNA and CDR2 YNFKEQ. The ends lost 3 bases at V and 6 bases at J; junction bases unmatched: 18. CDR3 length: 19 amino acids. The CDR3 protein is CASSQEGQGGSLIRDTQYF. As DNA, the CDR3 is TGTGCCAGCAGCCAGGAAGGACAGGGGGGTTCTCTTATTAGGGATACGCAGTATTTT.

This clonotype has just a few counts. This sequence joins TRBV12-3 or TRBV12-4 and TRBJ2-1, with 9 bases lining up with TRBD2. The CDR3 has 15 amino acids. The V and J ends lost 5 bases and 4 bases, in that order; junction bases with no gene match: 6. The chain's CDR3 is CASSPLAGFYNEQFF. The CDR3 nucleotides read TGTGCCAGCAGTCCTCTAGCGGGGTTTTACAATGAGCAGTTCTTC.

V and J are TRBV7-2 and TRBJ1-3; no clear D. Germline CDR1 is SGHTA and CDR2 is FQGNSA. This CDR3 has 12 amino acids. V lost 5 bases and J lost 9, with 11 bases in between. CDR3 coding DNA: TGTGCCAGCAGCACCTACCCCGGCACCATATATTTT. This encodes CASSTYPGTIYF.

This clonotype was counted a few times. CDR3 nucleotide sequence: TGTGCCAGCAGCCCCGGGACACCGGGACTATACGAGCAGTACTTC. Protein sequence: CASSPGTPGLYEQYF. The chain couples TRBV5-6 to TRBJ2-7; D perhaps matches TRBD2 (7 bases). This CDR3 has 15 amino acids. The V gene lost 4 bases and the J gene lost 4 bases, with 18 bases spanning the gap. CDR1 is SGHDT and CDR2 is YYEEEE in the germline V gene. The full variable domain, with the rest looked up from reference TRBV5-6 and TRBJ2-7, is DAGVTQSPTHLIKTRGQQVTLRCSPKSGHDTVSWYQQALGQGPQFIFQYYEEEERQRGNFPDRFSGHQFPNYSSELNVNALLLGDSALYLCASSPGTPGLYEQYFGPGTRLTVT.

The sample holds a few counts of this clonotype. The chain has TRBV20-1 and TRBJ2-3, with D possibly matching TRBD2 (5 bases). In germline, CDR1 is DFQATT, CDR2 SNEGSKA (reference sequence). The CDR3 totals 14 residues. The V gene lost 8 bases and the J gene lost 4 bases, with 19 bases spanning the gap. The CDR3 loop reads CSSRPTGSSDTQYF. In DNA, the CDR3 is TGCAGTTCAAGACCGACGGGGAGCTCAGATACGCAGTATTTT.

This clonotype was detected many times. The J gene is TRBJ1-5, the V gene TRBV2; unclear D gene. Germline loops: CDR1 SNHLY, CDR2 FYNNEI. V was pared by 6 bases and J by 5 bases, with 14 bases between. The CDR3 covers 14 residues. This chain's CDR3 is CASSPVGKDQPQHF. The CDR3 coding sequence is TGTGCCAGCAGCCCGGTTGGCAAAGATCAGCCCCAGCATTTT. The entire variable domain, with the rest obtained from reference TRBV2 and TRBJ1-5, is as follows: EPEVTQTPSHQVTQMGQEVILRCVPISNHLYFYWYRQILGQKVEFLVSFYNNEISEKSEIFDDQFSVERPDGSNFTLKIRSTKLEDSAMYFCASSPVGKDQPQHFGDGTRLSIL.

This clonotype showed up many times. V usage is TRBV5-6 and J usage is TRBJ2-7; D is perhaps TRBD2 (6 bases). Trimming cost V 3 bases and J 1 base, with 17 bases left between them. CDR1 and CDR2 from the germline V gene are SGHDT and YYEEEE. This CDR3 region has 16 residues. Written as DNA, the CDR3 is TGTGCCAGCAGCTCATGGAGGGCAGGGAATTCCTACGAGCAGTACTTC. Translated, it gives CASSSWRAGNSYEQYF.